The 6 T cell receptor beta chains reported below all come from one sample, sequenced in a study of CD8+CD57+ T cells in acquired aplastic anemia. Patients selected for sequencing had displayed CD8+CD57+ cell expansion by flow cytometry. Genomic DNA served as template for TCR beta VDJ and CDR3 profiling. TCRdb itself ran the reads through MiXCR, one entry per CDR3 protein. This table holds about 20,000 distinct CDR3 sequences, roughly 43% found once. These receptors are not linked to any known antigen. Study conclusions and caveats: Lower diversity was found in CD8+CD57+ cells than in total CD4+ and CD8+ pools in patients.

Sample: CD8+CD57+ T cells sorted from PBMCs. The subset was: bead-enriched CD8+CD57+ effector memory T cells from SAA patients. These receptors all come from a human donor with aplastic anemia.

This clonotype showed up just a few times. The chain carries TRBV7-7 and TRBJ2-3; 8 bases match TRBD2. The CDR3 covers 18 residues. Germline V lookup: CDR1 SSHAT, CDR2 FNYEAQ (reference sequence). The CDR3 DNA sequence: TGTGCTAGAGATCCCCCCGTTAGCGGGACGCGGGGCACAGATACGCAGTATTTT. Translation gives CARDPPVSGTRGTDTQYF.

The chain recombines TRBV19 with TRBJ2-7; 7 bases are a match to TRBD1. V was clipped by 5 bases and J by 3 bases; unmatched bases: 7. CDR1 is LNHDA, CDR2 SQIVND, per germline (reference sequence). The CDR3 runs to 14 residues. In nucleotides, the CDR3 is TGTGCCAGTAGTGAAGGGGACAGACACTACGAGCAGTACTTC. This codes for CASSEGDRHYEQYF.

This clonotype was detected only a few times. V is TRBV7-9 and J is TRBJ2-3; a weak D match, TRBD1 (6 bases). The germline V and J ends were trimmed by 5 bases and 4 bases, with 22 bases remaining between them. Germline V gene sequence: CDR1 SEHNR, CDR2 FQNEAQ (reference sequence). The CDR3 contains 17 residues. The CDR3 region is CASSRLGNRAGSDTQYF. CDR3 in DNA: TGTGCCAGCAGCCGCCTTGGAAACAGGGCAGGTTCAGATACGCAGTATTTT.

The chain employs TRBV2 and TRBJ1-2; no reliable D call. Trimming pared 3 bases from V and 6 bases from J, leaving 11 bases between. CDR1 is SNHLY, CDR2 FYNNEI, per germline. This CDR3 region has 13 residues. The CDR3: CASSEYGTDGYTF. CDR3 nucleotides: TGTGCCAGCAGTGAGTACGGTACCGATGGCTACACCTTC.

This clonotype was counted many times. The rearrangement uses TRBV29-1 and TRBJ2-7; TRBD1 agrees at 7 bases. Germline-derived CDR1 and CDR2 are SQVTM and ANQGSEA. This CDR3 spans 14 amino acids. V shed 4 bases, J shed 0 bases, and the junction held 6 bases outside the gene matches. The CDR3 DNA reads TGCAGCGTTGCTGACAGGGAGTTCTCCTACGAGCAGTACTTC. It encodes CSVADREFSYEQYF.

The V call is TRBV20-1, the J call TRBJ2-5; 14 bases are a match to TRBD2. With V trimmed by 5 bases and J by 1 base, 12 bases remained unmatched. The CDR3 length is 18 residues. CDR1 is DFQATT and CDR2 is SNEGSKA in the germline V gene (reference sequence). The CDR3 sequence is CSALTSSTSGRVQETQYF. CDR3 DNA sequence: TGCAGTGCTCTCACATCCTCGACTAGCGGGAGGGTCCAAGAGACCCAGTACTTC.